This TCR beta chain originates from a study of molecular identifiers for immune sequencing clone quantification. CDR1 and CDR2 from the germline V gene are MGHRA and YSYEKL. V gave up 1 base and J gave up 5 bases; unmatched junction bases: 9. The CDR3 sequence is 17 residues long. In preparing bulk TCR libraries, previously described methods and listed TCR primers were used. From the PCR reads, TCRdb called clonotypes with MiXCR, one entry per CDR3 protein. The sample has about half a million distinct CDR3 sequences, around a fifth seen once. The gene calls are TRBV4-1 and TRBJ2-5, with 11 bases aligning to TRBD2. This clonotype was sampled from a human donor in good health. Some libraries in this study had Jurkat cell RNA spiked in. The sequencing sample was made of naive CD8+ T cells from blood, with Jurkat cell RNA spiked in. The subset was: FACS-sorted CD8+CD4-CCR7+CD45RA+ naive T cells. CDR3 protein: CASSQVTRLAGRETQYF. The CDR3 region has the DNA TGCGCCAGCAGCCAAGTAACGAGACTAGCGGGACGCGAGACCCAGTACTTC.